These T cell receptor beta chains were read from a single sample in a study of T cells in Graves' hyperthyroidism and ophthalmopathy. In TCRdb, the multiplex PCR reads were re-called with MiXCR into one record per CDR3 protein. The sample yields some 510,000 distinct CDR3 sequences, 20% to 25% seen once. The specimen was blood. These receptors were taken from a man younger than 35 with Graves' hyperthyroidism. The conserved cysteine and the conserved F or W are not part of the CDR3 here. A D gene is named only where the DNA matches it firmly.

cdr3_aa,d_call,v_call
ASSYSGPFYEQY,NA,TRBV6-2/TRBV6-3
SVGQGRGSYEQY,NA,TRBV29-1
SVESGAEAF,NA,TRBV29-1
ASSPGQVGEQY,TRBD1,TRBV18
SARDRWVETQY,NA,TRBV20-1
ASRHWDSNQPQH,NA,TRBV19
ASSFSGTVYGYT,NA,TRBV27
ASKGTANTGELF,TRBD1,TRBV5-1
ASSSTWGAGQETQY,NA,TRBV11-2
ASSHGPVGQETQY,NA,TRBV11-2
ASSLGRGQY,NA,TRBV11-2
ASSQQTRDTQY,NA,TRBV4-2
ASTKGWTETQY,NA,TRBV6-5
ASSTLPLTGGLVQY,TRBD1,TRBV11-2
ASSYSLSDNEQF,NA,TRBV6-2/TRBV6-3
ASISTGRSGELF,TRBD1,TRBV12-3/TRBV12-4
ASSFRQGFNYGYT,TRBD1,TRBV7-8
ASSKPGTALSGANVLT,TRBD1,TRBV2
ASSLIAGVAKNIQY,NA,TRBV7-2
ASSPGTGWKSYEQY,TRBD1,TRBV7-8
ASRRDRGEGYT,TRBD1,TRBV6-1
ASSEEVLSYGYT,NA,TRBV2
ASSLGRGQSETQY,TRBD1,TRBV12-3/TRBV12-4
SASWGQSYEQY,NA,TRBV20-1
ASSGGTGWQETQY,NA,TRBV25-1
ASSFMDRAQPQH,TRBD1,TRBV12-3/TRBV12-4
ASSLFSQGYLADYGYT,NA,TRBV28
ASSFVGERETQY,NA,TRBV12-3/TRBV12-4
ASSSMTPGLAGVYEQY,TRBD2,TRBV25-1
AISDVGYTGELF,NA,TRBV10-3
ASRLAGPQETQY,TRBD2,TRBV28
SASDRGREQY,TRBD1,TRBV20-1
APVTRPGNTIY,NA,TRBV10-3
ASSLVDRGLLAVNYEQY,TRBD1,TRBV5-5
AIRGTGNGNTIY,TRBD1,TRBV10-3
ASSRQGGSEQY,TRBD1,TRBV12-3/TRBV12-4
ASSVRAVWDYGYT,NA,TRBV9
ASSLQGDLYEQY,NA,TRBV7-9
ASSVPGGQGDYEQY,TRBD1,TRBV9
ASGQSSGARETQY,NA,TRBV9
ASTSGTSGSTDTQY,TRBD2,TRBV12-3/TRBV12-4
ASSRDSENSPLH,TRBD1,TRBV2
ASTLGQNYGYT,TRBD1,TRBV12-3/TRBV12-4
ASSEWGQGSEQY,TRBD1,TRBV6-1
ASSLRDISEAF,NA,TRBV12-3/TRBV12-4
ASSLATGTRLAYEQY,NA,TRBV11-1
ASSYTGGVGNTIY,TRBD1,TRBV2
ATAGGRGQPQH,NA,TRBV12-3/TRBV12-4
AITTNPNRVGTGELF,NA,TRBV10-3
ASSITGIGNIQY,NA,TRBV6-1
SANSGTGVEVGEQY,TRBD1,TRBV20-1
SVEAETQY,NA,TRBV29-1
ASSLERGGTQY,TRBD2,TRBV2
ASSIDRGNTGELF,TRBD1,TRBV7-8